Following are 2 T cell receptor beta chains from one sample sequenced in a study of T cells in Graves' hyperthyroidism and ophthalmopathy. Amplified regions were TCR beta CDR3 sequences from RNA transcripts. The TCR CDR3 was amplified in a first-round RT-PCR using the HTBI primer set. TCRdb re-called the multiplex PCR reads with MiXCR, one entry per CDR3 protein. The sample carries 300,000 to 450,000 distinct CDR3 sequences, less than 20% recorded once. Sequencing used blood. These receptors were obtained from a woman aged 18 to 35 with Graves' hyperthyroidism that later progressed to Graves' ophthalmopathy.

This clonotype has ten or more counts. The CDR3 is CASSSPGPNSGNTIYF. CDR3 sequence (DNA): TGTGCCAGCAGTTCCCCCGGCCCCAACTCTGGAAACACCATATATTTT. This rearrangement joins TRBV6-1 to TRBJ1-3; D uncertain. This CDR3 spans 16 amino acids. Germline CDR1 is MNHNS and CDR2 is SASEGT. V gave up 5 bases and J gave up 0 bases, with 14 bases separating them.

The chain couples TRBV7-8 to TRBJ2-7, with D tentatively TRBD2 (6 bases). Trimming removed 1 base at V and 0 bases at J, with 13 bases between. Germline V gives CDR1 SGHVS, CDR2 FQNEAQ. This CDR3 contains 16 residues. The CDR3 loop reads CASSLGGDFSSYEQYF. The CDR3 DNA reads TGTGCCAGCAGCTTAGGAGGGGACTTCAGCTCCTACGAGCAGTACTTC.